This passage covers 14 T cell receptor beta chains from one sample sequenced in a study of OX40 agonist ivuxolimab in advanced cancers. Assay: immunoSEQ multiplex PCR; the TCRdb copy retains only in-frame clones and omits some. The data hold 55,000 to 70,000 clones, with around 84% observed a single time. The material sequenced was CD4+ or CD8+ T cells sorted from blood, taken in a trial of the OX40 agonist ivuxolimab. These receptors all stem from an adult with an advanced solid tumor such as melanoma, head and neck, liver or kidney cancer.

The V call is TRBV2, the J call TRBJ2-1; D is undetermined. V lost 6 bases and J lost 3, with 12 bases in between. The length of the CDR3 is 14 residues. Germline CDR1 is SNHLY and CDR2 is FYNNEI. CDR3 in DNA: TGTGCCAGCAGGCCCATCAAGCTCTACAATGAGCAGTTCTTC. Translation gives CASRPIKLYNEQFF.

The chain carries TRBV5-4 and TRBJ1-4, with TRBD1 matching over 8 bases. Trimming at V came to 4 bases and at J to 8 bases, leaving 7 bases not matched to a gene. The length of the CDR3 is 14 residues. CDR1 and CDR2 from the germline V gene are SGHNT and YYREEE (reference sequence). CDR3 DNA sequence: TGTGCCAGCAGCCCCGGGACAGGACGAGAAAAACTGTTTTTT. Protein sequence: CASSPGTGREKLFF. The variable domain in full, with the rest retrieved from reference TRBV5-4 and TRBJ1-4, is ETGVTQSPTHLIKTRGQQVTLRCSSQSGHNTVSWYQQALGQGPQFIFQYYREEENGRGNFPPRFSGLQFPNYSSELNVNALELDDSALYLCASSPGTGREKLFFGSGTQLSVL.

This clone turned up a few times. In nucleotides, the CDR3 is TGTGCCAGCAGCTATCAGGGGAGCTCCTACGAGCAGTACTTC. This gives the protein CASSYQGSSYEQYF. This chain uses TRBV11-2 with TRBJ2-7, with D perhaps TRBD1 (6 bases). CDR3 length equals 14 residues. Germline V gene data show CDR1 as SGHAT and CDR2 as FQNNGV. V dropped 4 bases and J dropped 0 bases, with 10 bases sitting between them. Filled out from reference TRBV11-2 and TRBJ2-7, the complete variable domain reads EAGVAQSPRYKIIEKRQSVAFWCNPISGHATLYWYQQILGQGPKLLIQFQNNGVVDDSQLPKDRFSAERLKGVDSTLKIQPAKLEDSAVYLCASSYQGSSYEQYFGPGTRLTVT.

The CDR3 nucleotides are TGTGCCAGCAGCTTAAACAGGGGTTTTACTGAAGCTTTCTTT. Its translation is CASSLNRGFTEAFF. V and J are TRBV11-1 and TRBJ1-1; 7 bases are a match to TRBD1. CDR1 SGHAT and CDR2 FQDESV come from the germline V gene (reference sequence). CDR3 length: 14 residues. With 2 bases clipped from V and 5 bases from J, the junction kept 5 bases outside the gene matches. Complete variable domain (other parts from reference TRBV11-1 and TRBJ1-1): EAEVAQSPRYKITEKSQAVAFWCDPISGHATLYWYRQILGQGPELLVQFQDESVVDDSQLPKDRFSAERLKGVDSTLKIQPAELGDSAMYLCASSLNRGFTEAFFGQGTRLTVV.

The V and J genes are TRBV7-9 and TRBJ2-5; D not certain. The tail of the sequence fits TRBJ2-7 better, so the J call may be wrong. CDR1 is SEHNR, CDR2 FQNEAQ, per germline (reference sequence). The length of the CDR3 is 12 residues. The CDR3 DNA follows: TGTGCCAGCAGCTTAGGGTCCTACGAGCAGTACTTC. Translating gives CASSLGSYEQYF.

The CDR3 DNA is TGTGCCATCAGTGTTACGGGGACCTTCACCGGGGAGCTGTTTTTT. Protein product: CAISVTGTFTGELFF. The V and J genes are TRBV10-3 and TRBJ2-2; either TRBD1 or TRBD2 may supply D (5 bases each). Germline CDR1 is ENHRY and CDR2 is SYGVKD. The CDR3 has 15 amino acids. V was cut by 4 bases and J by 4 bases, with 13 bases left in between.

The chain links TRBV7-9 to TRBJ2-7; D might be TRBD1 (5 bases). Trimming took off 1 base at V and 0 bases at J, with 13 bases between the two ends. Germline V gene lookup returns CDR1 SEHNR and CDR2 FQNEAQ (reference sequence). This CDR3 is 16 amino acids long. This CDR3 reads CASSLETATLSYEQYF. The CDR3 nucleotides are TGTGCCAGCAGCTTAGAGACAGCGACCCTCTCCTACGAGCAGTACTTC.

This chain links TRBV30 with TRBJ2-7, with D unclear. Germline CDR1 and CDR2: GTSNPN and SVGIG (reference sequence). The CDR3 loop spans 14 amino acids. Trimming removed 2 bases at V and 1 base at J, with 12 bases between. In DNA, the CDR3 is TGTGCCTGGAGTTCCCCGGGTATATCCTACGAGCAGTACTTC. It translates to CAWSSPGISYEQYF.

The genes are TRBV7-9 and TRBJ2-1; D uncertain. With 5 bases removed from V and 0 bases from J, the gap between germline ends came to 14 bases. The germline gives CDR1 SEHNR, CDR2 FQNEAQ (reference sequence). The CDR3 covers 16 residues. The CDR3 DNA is TGTGCCAGCAGCCGAACTACCTCGAGCTCCTACAATGAGCAGTTCTTC. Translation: CASSRTTSSSYNEQFF.

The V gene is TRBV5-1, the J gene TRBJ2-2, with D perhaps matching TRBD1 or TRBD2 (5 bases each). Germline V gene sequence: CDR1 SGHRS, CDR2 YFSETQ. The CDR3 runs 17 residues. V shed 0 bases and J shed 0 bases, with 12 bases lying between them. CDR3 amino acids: CASSLASGTANTGELFF. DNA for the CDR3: TGCGCCAGCAGCTTGGCGTCCGGGACGGCGAACACCGGGGAGCTGTTTTTT.

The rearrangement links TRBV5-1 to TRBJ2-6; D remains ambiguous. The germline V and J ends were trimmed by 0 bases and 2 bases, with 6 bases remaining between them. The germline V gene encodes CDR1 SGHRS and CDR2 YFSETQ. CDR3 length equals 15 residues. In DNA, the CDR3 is TGCGCCAGCAGCTTGGGGCAAACTGGGGCCAACGTCCTGACTTTC. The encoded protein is CASSLGQTGANVLTF.

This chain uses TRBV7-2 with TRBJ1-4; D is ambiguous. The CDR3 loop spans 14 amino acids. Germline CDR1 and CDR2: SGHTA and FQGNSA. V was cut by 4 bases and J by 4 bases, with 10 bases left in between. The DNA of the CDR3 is TGTGCCAGCAGCTCCCGGGATCGTAATGAAAAACTGTTTTTT. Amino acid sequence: CASSSRDRNEKLFF.

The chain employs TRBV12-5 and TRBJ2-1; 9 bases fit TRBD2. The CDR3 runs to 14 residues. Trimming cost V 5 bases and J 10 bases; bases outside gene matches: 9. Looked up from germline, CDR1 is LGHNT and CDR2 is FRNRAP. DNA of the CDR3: TGTGCTAGTGGTCGCATAGCGGGAGTCACCGAGCAGTTCTTC. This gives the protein CASGRIAGVTEQFF.

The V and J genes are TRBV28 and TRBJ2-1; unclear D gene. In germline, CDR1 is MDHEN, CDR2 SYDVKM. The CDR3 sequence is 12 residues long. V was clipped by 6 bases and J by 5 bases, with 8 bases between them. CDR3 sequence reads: CASRSADNEQFF. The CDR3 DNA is TGTGCCAGCAGAAGTGCCGACAATGAGCAGTTCTTC.